This is a list of T cell receptor beta chains from one sample in a study of CD8 T cells in Susac syndrome. A single record per CDR3 protein comes from TCRdb applying MiXCR to the immunoSEQ multiplex PCR reads. Seen here are 400,000 or so distinct CDR3 sequences, 75% to 90% observed once, and the top ten hold roughly 0.1%. The sequenced sample consisted of CD8+ T cells from PBMCs. The receptor source for this set is a human donor with multiple sclerosis. Both conserved end residues are part of each CDR3. D genes are given only for firm matches. Clone size, where shown, is once, few, many, or a class for clones that have expanded.

v_call	d_call	clone_size	cdr3_length	j_call	cdr3_aa	cdr3_nt
TRBV12-3/TRBV12-4	NA	once	14	TRBJ1-2	CASSLSAANYGYTF	TGTGCCAGCAGTTTATCTGCAGCTAACTATGGCTACACCTTC
TRBV6-4	NA	NA	15	TRBJ2-3	CASSDSGQLTDTQYF	TGTGCCAGCAGTGACTCTGGACAGCTCACAGATACGCAGTATTTT
TRBV7-9	TRBD1	NA	16	TRBJ1-2	CASSLGAGTGRYGYTF	TGTGCCAGCAGCTTAGGGGCCGGGACAGGGAGGTATGGCTACACCTTC
TRBV19	NA	once	13	TRBJ2-7	CASVVAATGEQYF	TGTGCCAGCGTAGTGGCAGCTACGGGCGAGCAGTACTTC
TRBV20-1	TRBD2	NA	13	TRBJ2-1	CSAPSGGPNEQFF	TGCAGTGCCCCTTCGGGAGGGCCGAATGAGCAGTTCTTC
TRBV29-1	NA	NA	18	TRBJ2-3	CSVEDSLPDSYYTDTQYF	TGCAGCGTTGAAGATTCGTTGCCGGACAGCTACTACACAGATACGCAGTATTTT
TRBV12-3/TRBV12-4	NA	once	15	TRBJ1-5	CASSSGQYSNQPQHF	TGTGCCAGCAGTTCAGGACAGTATAGCAATCAGCCCCAGCATTTT
TRBV20-1	TRBD2	NA	19	TRBJ2-1	CSARRLAGAPLSSYNEQFF	TGCAGTGCTAGGCGGCTAGCGGGGGCCCCCCTGAGCTCCTACAATGAGCAGTTCTTC
TRBV20-1	TRBD1	NA	14	TRBJ2-5	CSARPDRVGETQYF	TGCAGTGCTAGACCGGACAGGGTAGGAGAGACCCAGTACTTC
TRBV12-3/TRBV12-4	TRBD1	once	16	TRBJ2-1	CASSLAGTGIGNEQFF	TGTGCCAGCAGTTTAGCGGGGACAGGGATAGGGAATGAGCAGTTCTTC
TRBV28	NA	NA	13	TRBJ1-6	CASSLGVMPPLHF	TGTGCCAGCAGTTTAGGGGTCATGCCACCCCTCCACTTT
TRBV3-1	NA	NA	12	TRBJ2-1	CASSELTNEQFF	TGTGCCAGCAGCGAACTGACCAATGAGCAGTTCTTC
TRBV5-6	NA	NA	14	TRBJ2-7	CASSLGAFPYEQYF	TGTGCCAGCAGCTTGGGGGCCTTCCCCTACGAGCAGTACTTC
TRBV6-5	TRBD2	once	14	TRBJ2-5	CASSYEAERESQYF	TGTGCCAGCAGTTACGAGGCAGAGCGGGAATCCCAGTACTTC
TRBV27	NA	few	16	TRBJ2-7	CASSSTSAGAPYEQYF	TGTGCCAGCAGTTCGACGAGTGCGGGTGCCCCCTACGAGCAGTACTTC
TRBV19	TRBD1	NA	13	TRBJ1-2	CASNPGQSYGYTF	TGTGCCAGTAATCCGGGACAGAGCTATGGCTACACCTTC
TRBV3-1	NA	NA	14	TRBJ1-1	CASSSEPGNTEAFF	TGTGCCAGCAGCTCGGAACCGGGGAACACTGAAGCTTTCTTT
TRBV11-2	TRBD2	NA	16	TRBJ2-3	CASSPGLTGGADTQYF	TGTGCCAGCAGCCCGGGACTTACGGGGGGTGCAGATACGCAGTATTTT
TRBV6-5	NA	once	15	TRBJ1-1	CASSYSRGSYSEAFF	TGTGCCAGCAGTTACTCCAGGGGTTCATATTCTGAAGCTTTCTTT
TRBV24-1	NA	NA	11	TRBJ2-1	CATSVGLEQFF	TGTGCCACCAGTGTTGGCCTTGAGCAGTTCTTC
TRBV5-6	TRBD1	NA	15	TRBJ1-4	CASSYQGAWDEKLFF	TGTGCCAGCAGCTACCAGGGGGCGTGGGATGAAAAACTGTTTTTT
TRBV28	NA	NA	13	TRBJ2-5	CASSFPASETQYF	TGTGCCAGCAGTTTCCCGGCGAGTGAGACCCAGTACTTC
TRBV5-6	NA	NA	16	TRBJ1-2	CASSVAGQGRDYGYTF	TGTGCCAGCAGCGTAGCCGGGCAGGGACGTGACTATGGCTACACCTTC
TRBV5-1	NA	NA	15	TRBJ2-7	CASSPTPDNPYEQYF	TGCGCCAGCAGCCCTACCCCCGACAACCCCTACGAGCAGTACTTC
TRBV28	NA	NA	15	TRBJ1-1	CASSLWKGLNTEAFF	TGTGCCAGCAGTTTATGGAAAGGGTTGAACACTGAAGCTTTCTTT
TRBV18	NA	NA	13	TRBJ2-7	CASSPPAGVEQYF	TGTGCCAGCTCACCACCGGCCGGGGTCGAGCAGTACTTC
TRBV15	NA	NA	15	TRBJ1-5	CATSSYSGEGQPQHF	TGTGCCACCAGCAGCTACAGTGGGGAAGGGCAGCCCCAGCATTTT
TRBV29-1	NA	NA	13	TRBJ1-1	CSAEQGVWAEAFF	TGCAGCGCAGAACAGGGCGTGTGGGCTGAAGCTTTCTTT
TRBV27	TRBD2	NA	12	TRBJ2-7	CATGGKPYEQYF	TGTGCCACGGGGGGGAAGCCGTACGAGCAGTACTTC
TRBV11-2	NA	NA	14	TRBJ1-1	CASSGDPGWTEAFF	TGTGCCAGCAGCGGGGACCCCGGCTGGACTGAAGCTTTCTTT
TRBV5-1	NA	NA	15	TRBJ2-1	CASSWGYLENNEQFF	TGCGCCAGCAGCTGGGGATACCTTGAGAACAATGAGCAGTTCTTC
TRBV20-1	NA	NA	10	TRBJ1-1	CSAQLTEAFF	TGCAGTGCCCAGTTGACTGAAGCTTTCTTT
TRBV7-9	NA	NA	14	TRBJ2-5	CASSLGAGPETQYF	TGTGCCAGCAGCTTAGGTGCAGGGCCAGAGACCCAGTACTTC
TRBV12-5	TRBD1	few	13	TRBJ1-2	CASGAPGQDGYTF	TGTGCTAGTGGGGCCCCGGGACAGGACGGCTACACCTTC
TRBV4-1	TRBD1	NA	17	TRBJ1-1	CASSRNPGQGANTEAFF	TGCGCCAGCAGCCGGAACCCGGGACAGGGAGCCAACACTGAAGCTTTCTTT
TRBV23-1	NA	NA	18	TRBJ1-3	CASSQRSRVWKSGNTIYF	TGCGCCAGCAGTCAACGTTCAAGGGTCTGGAAGTCTGGAAACACCATATATTTT
TRBV29-1	NA	NA	12	TRBJ2-2	CSVEGQPGELFF	TGCAGCGTTGAAGGGCAGCCCGGGGAGCTGTTTTTT
TRBV4-1	NA	NA	15	TRBJ1-1	CASSQFGTVNTEAFF	TGCGCCAGCAGCCAATTCGGGACGGTGAACACTGAAGCTTTCTTT
TRBV6-2/TRBV6-3	NA	few	13	TRBJ2-3	CASSYRLADTQYF	TGTGCCAGCAGTTACAGACTAGCAGATACGCAGTATTTT
TRBV28	NA	NA	12	TRBJ2-1	CASSLTHGEQFF	TGTGCCAGCAGTCTAACACATGGCGAGCAGTTCTTC
TRBV28	NA	NA	14	TRBJ2-5	CASSRNLYRETQYF	TGTGCCAGCAGTCGTAACCTCTACAGGGAGACCCAGTACTTC
TRBV12-3/TRBV12-4	TRBD1	NA	16	TRBJ1-1	CASRFTGGGGNTEAFF	TGTGCCAGCAGGTTTACAGGGGGCGGCGGAAACACTGAAGCTTTCTTT
TRBV28	TRBD2	NA	14	TRBJ2-1	CASTALAGGDEQFF	TGTGCCAGCACCGCACTAGCGGGAGGGGATGAGCAGTTCTTC
TRBV4-1	NA	NA	17	TRBJ2-2	CASSQAPLVQATGELFF	TGCGCCAGCAGCCAAGCGCCCTTGGTACAGGCCACCGGGGAGCTGTTTTTT
TRBV6-6	TRBD1	NA	15	TRBJ2-4	CASTLRTGGADIQYF	TGTGCCAGCACTTTAAGGACAGGGGGTGCAGACATTCAGTACTTC
TRBV11-2	TRBD1	NA	17	TRBJ1-1	CASSITGQGKGNTEAFF	TGTGCCAGCAGCATTACGGGACAGGGGAAGGGGAACACTGAAGCTTTCTTT
TRBV5-1	TRBD2	NA	14	TRBJ2-1	CASSYSGLVYEQFF	TGCGCCAGCAGCTACTCGGGACTAGTCTATGAGCAGTTCTTC